The TCR beta chain described here comes from a study of blood T cell repertoires in COVID-19. Study-wide context: From the United States, Italy and Spain came samples of acute and convalescent COVID-19.

Participants were aged about 18 to 95 years, lived in over 20 US areas, and enrolled virtually. Donors were grouped by their self-reported clinical history. This clone was observed a single time. Study processing details: Reference gene primer amplification gave nucleated cell count estimates. The assay was immunoSEQ multiplex PCR, and TCRdb's table has in-frame clones only and misses some. V, J and clone size were drawn from that table, and D and trimming were deduced from the DNA. This sample carries approximately 450,000 clones, about 85% of them seen once, and the ten largest clones take about 2%. J gave up 4 bases and V 2 bases, and 7 bases lay outside the gene matches. The CDR3 is made up of 15 amino acids. Germline CDR1 reads SGDLS; CDR2 reads YYNGEE.

The source is a woman between 18 and 29 years old with acute COVID-19. Sequencing was performed on PBMCs or T cells enriched from blood (not recorded which). J is TRBJ1-2 and V is TRBV9, with 8 nucleotides matching TRBD1. The CDR3 reads CASSVGQGGVYGYTF. Here the CDR3 DNA reads TGTGCCAGCAGCGTTGGACAGGGCGGCGTCTATGGCTACACCTTC.